The rows below give T cell receptor beta chains drawn from one sample of a study of patients and donors after allogeneic stem cell transplantation. TCRdb processed the RT-PCR reads anew with MiXCR; each CDR3 protein has one entry. The sample includes more than 25,000 distinct CDR3 sequences, around 7.9% of them seen just once. The source material was blood, either unsorted or a sorted T cell fraction (not recorded which). These receptors all come from a human donor who was either an allogeneic HSCT recipient or a stem cell or donor lymphocyte infusion donor (not recorded which). It is not recorded whose cells these are; they may come from a transplant donor. Each CDR3 is given with its conserved first and last residue. A D gene is named only where the DNA matches it firmly. Clone size is not always given. Where it is, it says once, few, many or a class for expanded clones.

clone size | D gene | J gene | V gene | CDR3 protein | CDR3 DNA
few | TRBD2 | TRBJ2-3 | TRBV12-3/TRBV12-4 | CASSPRTSGGYTQYF | TGTGCCAGCAGTCCCAGGACTAGCGGGGGTTATACGCAGTATTTT
. | TRBD1 | TRBJ1-1 | TRBV11-3 | CASSIRGPTEAFF | TGTGCCAGCAGCATTAGGGGGCCCACTGAAGCTTTCTTT
many | . | TRBJ1-6 | TRBV7-9 | CASSLEGDSPLHF | TGTGCCAGCAGCTTAGAGGGGGATTCACCCCTCCACTTT
. | TRBD2 | TRBJ2-2 | TRBV6-1 | CASKTSGRAGELFF | TGTGCCAGCAAGACTAGCGGGAGGGCCGGGGAGCTGTTTTTT
few | . | TRBJ2-5 | TRBV20-1 | CSARIGLEYF | TGCAGTGCTAGAATCGGACTGGAGTACTTC
many | . | TRBJ2-3 | TRBV7-9 | CASSLEGPAQYF | TGTGCCAGCAGCTTAGAGGGACCCGCGCAGTATTTT
. | . | TRBJ2-7 | TRBV10-2 | CASALSIEQYF | TGCGCCAGCGCGCTGTCAATCGAGCAGTACTTC
few | . | TRBJ2-5 | TRBV5-1 | CASSPPDSPQETQYF | TGCGCCAGCTCACCGCCGGACAGCCCCCAAGAGACCCAGTACTTC
few | TRBD1 | TRBJ2-3 | TRBV5-1 | CASSSRTGGGPPTDTQYF | TGCGCCAGCAGCTCCCGGACAGGGGGAGGACCACCGACAGATACGCAGTATTTT
many | . | TRBJ2-4 | TRBV20-1 | CSAAGPARVQYF | TGCAGTGCTGCCGGGCCGGCCAGAGTTCAGTACTTC
. | . | TRBJ1-5 | TRBV7-9 | CASRDSYSNQPQHF | TGTGCCAGCAGAGACAGTTATAGCAATCAGCCCCAGCATTTT
few | . | TRBJ2-5 | TRBV27 | CASSSPPTGRETQYF | TGTGCCAGCAGTTCCCCTCCGACAGGGAGGGAGACCCAGTACTTC
few | . | TRBJ2-1 | TRBV9 | CASSVEFYNEQFF | TGTGCCAGCAGCGTAGAGTTCTACAATGAGCAGTTCTTC
. | . | TRBJ2-5 | TRBV29-1 | CSVPPVGARRAETQYF | TGCAGCGTACCCCCCGTGGGAGCCCGGAGGGCGGAGACCCAGTACTTC
few | TRBD2 | TRBJ2-3 | TRBV5-1 | CASSPLRTSGRTDTQYF | TGCGCCAGCAGCCCCCTCCGGACTAGCGGGCGCACAGATACGCAGTATTTT
few | . | TRBJ1-6 | TRBV20-1 | CSARAAVGGSYNSPLHF | TGCAGTGCTAGAGCAGCAGTAGGAGGGAGCTATAATTCACCCCTCCACTTT
. | . | TRBJ1-5 | TRBV7-9 | CASSLGVDSNQPQHF | TGTGCCAGCAGCTTAGGTGTTGACAGTAATCAGCCCCAGCATTTT
few | . | TRBJ1-2 | TRBV10-3 | CAISESPRLRDYGYTF | TGTGCCATCAGTGAGTCGCCGAGGCTGCGGGACTATGGCTACACCTTC
many | TRBD1 | TRBJ2-3 | TRBV7-9 | CASSPDRGQDTQYF | TGTGCCAGCAGCCCAGACAGGGGCCAAGATACGCAGTATTTT
. | . | TRBJ2-1 | TRBV7-9 | CASSLAGSYNEQFF | TGTGCCAGCAGCTTAGCGGGGTCCTACAATGAGCAGTTCTTC
. | . | TRBJ2-3 | TRBV7-9 | CASSPMSPDTQYF | TGTGCCAGCAGCCCCATGTCGCCAGATACGCAGTATTTT
few | . | TRBJ1-2 | TRBV7-3 | CASSLLGGYGYTF | TGTGCCAGCAGCTTACTGGGAGGCTATGGCTACACCTTC
many | . | TRBJ1-5 | TRBV30 | CAWSVRWDSNQPQHF | TGTGCCTGGAGTGTACGCTGGGATAGCAATCAGCCCCAGCATTTT
. | TRBD1 | TRBJ2-5 | TRBV5-5 | CASSFSGTVQETQYF | TGTGCCAGCAGCTTCTCCGGGACAGTGCAAGAGACCCAGTACTTC
many | TRBD1 | TRBJ2-7 | TRBV15 | CATSRGGQGGYEQYF | TGTGCCACCAGCAGGGGGGGACAGGGAGGGTACGAGCAGTACTTC
many | . | TRBJ1-1 | TRBV27 | CASKGRPRTEAFF | TGTGCCAGCAAAGGTCGACCGCGCACTGAAGCTTTCTTT
many | . | TRBJ2-2 | TRBV20-1 | CSARGVGVSTGTGELFF | TGCAGTGCTAGAGGGGTAGGGGTGAGCACAGGCACCGGGGAGCTGTTTTTT
. | . | TRBJ2-7 | TRBV5-1 | CASSLGGPPGEQYF | TGCGCCAGCAGCTTGGGCGGACCCCCCGGCGAGCAGTACTTC
few | TRBD1 | TRBJ1-2 | TRBV6-6 | CASSYAGQIYTF | TGTGCCAGCAGTTACGCGGGACAGATCTACACCTTC
. | TRBD2 | TRBJ2-5 | TRBV7-9 | CASSLGGSGRLETQYF | TGTGCCAGCAGCTTAGGGGGTAGCGGGAGGTTAGAGACCCAGTACTTC
. | . | TRBJ2-7 | TRBV7-2 | CATTYPRGPYEQYF | TGTGCCACCACTTATCCCCGGGGACCCTACGAGCAGTACTTC
many | . | TRBJ2-3 | TRBV11-3 | CASLGQDTQYF | TGTGCCAGCCTCGGTCAGGATACGCAGTATTTT
few | . | TRBJ1-3 | TRBV7-9 | CASSVPRVSGNTIYF | TGTGCCAGCAGCGTCCCCAGGGTCTCTGGAAACACCATATATTTT
. | . | TRBJ2-5 | TRBV28 | CACSYWQETQYF | TGTGCCTGTTCCTACTGGCAAGAGACCCAGTACTTC
few | . | TRBJ2-7 | TRBV7-9 | CASQAQASSYEQYF | TGTGCCAGCCAGGCACAGGCGAGCTCCTACGAGCAGTACTTC
. | . | TRBJ2-3 | TRBV11-2 | CASSQWGPLGGTQYF | TGTGCCAGCAGCCAGTGGGGACCGCTGGGGGGCACGCAGTATTTT
. | . | TRBJ2-7 | TRBV6-1 | CASSDPLQGEGQYF | TGTGCCAGCAGTGACCCACTTCAGGGTGAAGGGCAGTACTTC
. | TRBD1 | TRBJ2-5 | TRBV7-3 | CASSLGDRLQETQYF | TGTGCCAGCAGCTTAGGGGACAGACTCCAAGAGACCCAGTACTTC
many | . | TRBJ1-4 | TRBV20-1 | CSARGSGNEKLFF | TGCAGTGCTAGAGGTAGCGGGAATGAAAAACTGTTTTTT
. | TRBD1 | TRBJ1-6 | TRBV10-3 | CAISEKGQGGFSPLHF | TGTGCCATCAGTGAGAAAGGACAGGGAGGATTTTCACCCCTCCACTTT
once | . | TRBJ1-5 | TRBV5-1 | CASSSRRTVDSNQPQHF | TGCGCCAGCAGCTCCAGACGGACAGTAGATAGCAATCAGCCCCAGCATTTT
. | TRBD2 | TRBJ2-3 | TRBV7-9 | CASSAGTSGRSDTQYF | TGTGCCAGCAGCGCTGGGACTAGCGGGAGATCAGATACGCAGTATTTT
many | . | TRBJ2-5 | TRBV29-1 | CSVEVDVVTQYF | TGCAGCGTTGAGGTAGACGTGGTGACCCAGTACTTC
many | TRBD2 | TRBJ2-3 | TRBV3-1 | CASRRGLARDTQYF | TGTGCCAGCAGGCGAGGACTAGCAAGAGATACGCAGTATTTT
many | . | TRBJ2-2 | TRBV7-7 | CASSLGGTGGELFF | TGTGCCAGCAGCTTAGGAGGAACCGGCGGGGAGCTGTTTTTT
many | TRBD1 | TRBJ2-1 | TRBV5-1 | CASSLGPGGEQFF | TGCGCCAGCAGCTTAGGTCCAGGGGGTGAGCAGTTCTTC
. | . | TRBJ2-3 | TRBV21-1 | CASSKGGGGGYTDTQYF | TGTGCCAGCAGCAAAGGGGGGGGGGGCGGCTACACAGATACGCAGTATTTT
many | . | TRBJ2-2 | TRBV4-2 | CASSQGSKLANTGELFF | TGTGCCAGCAGCCAAGGGTCCAAGCTCGCGAACACCGGGGAGCTGTTTTTT
. | . | TRBJ1-3 | TRBV20-1 | CSARIRGGSGNTIYF | TGCAGTGCTAGAATTCGAGGGGGCTCTGGAAACACCATATATTTT
. | . | TRBJ2-5 | TRBV29-1 | CSVEGGLPETQYF | TGCAGCGTTGAGGGTGGGTTGCCCGAGACCCAGTACTTC
few | TRBD1 | TRBJ1-1 | TRBV20-1 | CSARAPLQGDTEAFF | TGCAGTGCTAGAGCCCCTCTTCAGGGGGACACTGAAGCTTTCTTT
many | . | TRBJ2-7 | TRBV7-9 | CASSLAWGPGEQYF | TGTGCCAGCAGCTTAGCTTGGGGACCGGGAGAGCAGTACTTC
many | TRBD2 | TRBJ2-1 | TRBV10-3 | CAIRGWARGGREFF | TGTGCCATACGAGGATGGGCTCGGGGGGGCCGGGAGTTCTTC
few | TRBD2 | TRBJ2-5 | TRBV4-1 | CASSQDPAGGPLTQYF | TGCGCCAGCAGCCAAGACCCAGCGGGGGGGCCGTTGACCCAGTACTTC
many | TRBD2 | TRBJ2-7 | TRBV4-2 | CASSQELAGPAYEQYF | TGTGCCAGCAGCCAAGAACTAGCGGGGCCTGCCTACGAGCAGTACTTC
many | TRBD2 | TRBJ2-3 | TRBV5-1 | CASSPGLATDTQYF | TGCGCCAGCAGCCCGGGACTAGCGACAGATACGCAGTATTTT
. | . | TRBJ1-1 | TRBV10-1 | CASSAGTENTEAFF | TGCGCCAGCAGTGCAGGGACGGAGAACACTGAAGCTTTCTTT
medium-sized | . | TRBJ2-3 | TRBV29-1 | CSVDSSTDTQYF | TGCAGCGTTGACAGTAGCACAGATACGCAGTATTTT